Listed below are T cell receptor beta chains from one sample, sequenced in a study of control samples from healthy donors and cancer patients. The data were produced by immunoSEQ multiplex PCR, yet TCRdb's version contains in-frame clones alone and is incomplete. The sample lists 150,000 or so clones, 80% to 95% seen once, with roughly 6.2% in the top ten. Material: blood. The source is a young man in good health. Both conserved end residues are part of each CDR3. A D gene is named only where the DNA matches it firmly. Where a row states a size, it is once, few, many or the class of an expanded clone; other rows omit it.

j_gene,abundance,v_gene,d_gene,CDR3aa,CDR3nt
TRBJ1-1,many,TRBV9,TRBD1,CASSVGTGSNTEAFF,TGTGCCAGCAGCGTAGGGACAGGGTCGAACACTGAAGCTTTCTTT
TRBJ2-6,.,TRBV7-6,.,CASSSDREVNVLTF,TGTGCCAGCAGCTCCGACAGGGAGGTCAACGTCCTGACTTTC
TRBJ1-2,.,TRBV9,TRBD1,CASRPLTGGNYGYTF,TGTGCCAGCAGACCTCTGACAGGGGGAAACTATGGCTACACCTTC
TRBJ2-2,.,TRBV4-2,TRBD2,CASSQDLAGGTGELFF,TGTGCCAGCAGCCAAGATCTGGCGGGGGGTACCGGGGAGCTGTTTTTT
TRBJ1-6,.,TRBV9,.,CASSFGGNSPLHF,TGTGCCAGCAGCTTCGGCGGTAATTCACCCCTCCACTTT
TRBJ1-6,.,TRBV28,TRBD1,CASSLWGQGIGYNSPLHF,TGTGCCAGCAGTTTATGGGGACAGGGTATCGGCTATAATTCACCCCTCCACTTT
TRBJ2-2,.,TRBV4-2,TRBD2,CASSQSRTSGGFGELFF,TGTGCCAGCAGCCAATCTCGGACTAGCGGGGGGTTTGGGGAGCTGTTTTTT
TRBJ2-7,.,TRBV27,TRBD2,CASSLGGRATEQYF,TGTGCCAGCAGTTTAGGAGGGAGGGCCACCGAGCAGTACTTC
TRBJ1-4,few,TRBV5-8,.,CASKSRQTTNEKLFF,TGTGCCAGCAAGTCTCGGCAGACAACTAATGAAAAACTGTTTTTT
TRBJ2-7,.,TRBV18,.,CASSPGGEGGSYEQYF,TGTGCCAGCTCACCAGGGGGGGAAGGGGGCTCCTACGAGCAGTACTTC
TRBJ2-7,.,TRBV2,.,CASRADPPWEQYF,TGTGCCAGCAGGGCGGACCCGCCGTGGGAGCAGTACTTC
TRBJ2-3,.,TRBV25-1,.,CASSVAGWTDTQYF,TGTGCCAGCAGTGTAGCAGGCTGGACAGATACGCAGTATTTT
TRBJ1-5,.,TRBV5-6,.,CASSLGNQPQHF,TGTGCCAGCAGCTTGGGCAATCAGCCCCAGCATTTT
TRBJ2-3,.,TRBV28,.,CASSLRGISTDTQYF,TGTGCCAGCAGTTTACGGGGTATTTCCACAGATACGCAGTATTTT
TRBJ2-7,.,TRBV6-2/TRBV6-3,.,CASSYSTRGGGYEQYF,TGTGCCAGCAGTTACTCGACCAGGGGCGGGGGATACGAGCAGTACTTC
TRBJ2-7,.,TRBV28,.,CASSPEVYEQYF,TGTGCCAGCAGTCCTGAGGTCTACGAGCAGTACTTC
TRBJ2-1,.,TRBV9,TRBD2,CASSGRSYNEQFF,TGTGCCAGTAGCGGGAGAAGTTACAATGAGCAGTTCTTC
TRBJ1-2,once,TRBV27,.,CASSFGRNYGYTF,TGTGCCAGCAGTTTTGGAAGAAACTATGGCTACACCTTC
TRBJ1-2,.,TRBV20-1,.,CSASPTTLGGGYTF,TGCAGTGCTAGTCCCACGACGCTTGGAGGAGGCTACACCTTC
TRBJ2-7,.,TRBV27,.,CASSRIPSGGGYEQYF,TGTGCCAGCAGCCGCATCCCTAGCGGAGGGGGTTACGAGCAGTACTTC
TRBJ2-7,.,TRBV6-6,TRBD1,CASSYGDEGAAYEQYF,TGTGCCAGCAGTTACGGAGACGAGGGGGCTGCCTACGAGCAGTACTTC